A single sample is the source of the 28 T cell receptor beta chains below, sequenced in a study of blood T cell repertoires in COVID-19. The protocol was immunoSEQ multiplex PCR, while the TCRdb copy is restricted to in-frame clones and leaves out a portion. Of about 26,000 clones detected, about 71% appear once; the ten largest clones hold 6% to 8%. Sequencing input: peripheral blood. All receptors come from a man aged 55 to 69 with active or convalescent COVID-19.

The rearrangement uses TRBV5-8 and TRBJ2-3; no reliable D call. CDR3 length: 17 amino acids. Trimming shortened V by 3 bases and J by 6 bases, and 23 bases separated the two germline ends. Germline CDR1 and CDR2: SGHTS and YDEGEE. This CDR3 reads CASSWVARPVFTDTQYF. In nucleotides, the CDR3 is TGTGCCAGCAGCTGGGTGGCTAGGCCCGTTTTTACTGATACGCAGTATTTT.

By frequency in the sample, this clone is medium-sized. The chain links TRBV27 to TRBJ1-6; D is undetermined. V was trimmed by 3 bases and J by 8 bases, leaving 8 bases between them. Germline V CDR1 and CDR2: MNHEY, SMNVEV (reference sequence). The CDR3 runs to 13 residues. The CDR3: CASSLGRYSPLHF. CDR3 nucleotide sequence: TGTGCCAGCAGTTTGGGCAGGTATTCACCCCTCCACTTT.

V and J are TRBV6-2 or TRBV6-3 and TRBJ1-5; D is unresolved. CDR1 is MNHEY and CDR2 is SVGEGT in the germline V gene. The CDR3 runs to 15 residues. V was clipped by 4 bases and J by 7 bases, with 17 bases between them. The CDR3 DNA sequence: TGTGCCAGCAGTTCCCCTTCTACGGGTTCCCAGCCCCAGCATTTT. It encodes CASSSPSTGSQPQHF.

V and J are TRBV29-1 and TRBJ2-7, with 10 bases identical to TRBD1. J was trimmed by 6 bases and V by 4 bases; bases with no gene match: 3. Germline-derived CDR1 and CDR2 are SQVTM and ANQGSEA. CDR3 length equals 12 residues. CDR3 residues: CSVGQGATEQYF. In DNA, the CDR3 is TGCAGCGTTGGACAGGGGGCTACCGAGCAGTACTTC.

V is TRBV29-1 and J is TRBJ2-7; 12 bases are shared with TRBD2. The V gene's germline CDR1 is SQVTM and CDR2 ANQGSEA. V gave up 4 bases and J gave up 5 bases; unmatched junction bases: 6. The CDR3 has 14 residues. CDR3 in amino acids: CSVGPSGRGNEQYF. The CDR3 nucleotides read TGCAGCGTTGGTCCTAGCGGGAGGGGGAACGAGCAGTACTTC.

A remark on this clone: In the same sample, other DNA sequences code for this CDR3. The CDR3 here is CASSLASGGPDTQYF. CDR3 sequence (DNA): TGTGCCAGCAGCTTAGCTAGCGGGGGCCCAGATACGCAGTATTTT. The chain uses TRBV7-9 and TRBJ2-3; 9 bases align to TRBD2. The germline V gene encodes CDR1 SEHNR and CDR2 FQNEAQ (reference sequence). V lost 0 bases, J lost 4 bases, and 2 bases stayed unmatched. The CDR3 runs 15 residues.

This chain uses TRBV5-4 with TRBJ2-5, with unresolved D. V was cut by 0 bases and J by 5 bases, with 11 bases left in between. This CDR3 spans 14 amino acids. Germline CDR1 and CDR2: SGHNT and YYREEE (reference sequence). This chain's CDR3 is CASSLVPQEETQYF. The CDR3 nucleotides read TGTGCCAGCAGCTTGGTGCCCCAAGAGGAGACCCAGTACTTC.

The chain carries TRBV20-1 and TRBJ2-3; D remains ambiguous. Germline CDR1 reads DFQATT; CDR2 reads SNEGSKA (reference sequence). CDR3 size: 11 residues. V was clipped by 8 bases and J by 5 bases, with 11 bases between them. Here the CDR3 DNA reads TGCAGTTCCGTCTCCCTAGATACGCAGTATTTT. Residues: CSSVSLDTQYF.

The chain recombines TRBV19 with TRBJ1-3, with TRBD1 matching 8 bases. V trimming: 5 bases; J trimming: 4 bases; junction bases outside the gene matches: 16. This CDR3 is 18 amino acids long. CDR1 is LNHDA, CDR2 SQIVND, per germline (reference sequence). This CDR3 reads CASSPIATGAGWGNTIYF. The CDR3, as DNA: TGTGCCAGTAGTCCCATCGCGACAGGGGCTGGTTGGGGAAACACCATATATTTT. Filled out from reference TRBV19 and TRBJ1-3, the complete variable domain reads DGGITQSPKYLFRKEGQNVTLSCEQNLNHDAMYWYRQDPGQGLRLIYYSQIVNDFQKGDIAEGYSVSREKKESFPLTVTSAQKNPTAFYLCASSPIATGAGWGNTIYFGEGSWLTVV.

CDR3: CASSLALGGETQYF. CDR3 coding DNA: TGTGCCAGCAGCTTAGCCTTAGGGGGAGAGACCCAGTACTTC. The gene calls are TRBV7-8 and TRBJ2-5, with a weak D call TRBD1 (6 bases). Deletions cut 0 bases from V and 4 bases from J, with 9 bases between. Germline V gives CDR1 SGHVS, CDR2 FQNEAQ. This CDR3 region has 14 residues.

The CDR3 region is CASSSGQGRDTEAFF. CDR3 coding DNA: TGTGCCAGCAGCTCAGGACAGGGAAGGGACACTGAAGCTTTCTTT. V usage is TRBV7-2 and J usage is TRBJ1-1; 8 positions agree with TRBD1. From germline, CDR1 is SGHTA and CDR2 FQGNSA. The CDR3 totals 15 residues. V lost 4 bases and J lost 3; bases outside the gene matches: 7.

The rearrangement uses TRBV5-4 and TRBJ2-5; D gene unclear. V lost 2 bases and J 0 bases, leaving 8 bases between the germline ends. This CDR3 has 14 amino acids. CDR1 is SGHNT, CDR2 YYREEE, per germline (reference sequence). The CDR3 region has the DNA TGTGCCAGCAGCTTCGACACGAACCAAGAGACCCAGTACTTC. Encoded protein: CASSFDTNQETQYF.

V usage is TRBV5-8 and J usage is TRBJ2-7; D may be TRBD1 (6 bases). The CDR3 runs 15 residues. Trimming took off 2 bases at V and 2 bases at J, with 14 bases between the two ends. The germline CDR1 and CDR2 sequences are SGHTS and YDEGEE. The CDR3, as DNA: TGTGCCAGCAGCTTACACAGGGTCAACACCTACGAGCAGTACTTC. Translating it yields CASSLHRVNTYEQYF.

In DNA, the CDR3 is TGTGCCAGCAGTTATAGGGCGGGCCCACCCTACGAGCAGTACTTC. Translating it yields CASSYRAGPPYEQYF. V is TRBV6-5 and J is TRBJ2-7; D possibly corresponds to TRBD2 (5 bases). The CDR3 extends over 15 amino acids. The ends were cut back, 3 bases at V and 2 bases at J, with 14 bases in the middle. CDR1 and CDR2 from the germline V gene are MNHEY and SVGAGI.

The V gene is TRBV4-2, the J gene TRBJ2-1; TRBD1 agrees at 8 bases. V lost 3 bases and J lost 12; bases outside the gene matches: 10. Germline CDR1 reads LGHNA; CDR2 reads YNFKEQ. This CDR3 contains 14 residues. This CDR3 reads CASSHPGQGHRQFF. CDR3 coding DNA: TGTGCCAGCAGCCACCCCGGACAGGGACATAGGCAGTTCTTC.

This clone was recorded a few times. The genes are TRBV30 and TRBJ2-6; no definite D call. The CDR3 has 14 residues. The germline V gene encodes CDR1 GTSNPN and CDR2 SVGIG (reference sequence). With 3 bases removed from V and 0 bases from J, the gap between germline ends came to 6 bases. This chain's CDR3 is CAWRRFSGANVLTF. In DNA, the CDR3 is TGTGCCTGGAGGAGATTCTCTGGGGCCAACGTCCTGACTTTC.

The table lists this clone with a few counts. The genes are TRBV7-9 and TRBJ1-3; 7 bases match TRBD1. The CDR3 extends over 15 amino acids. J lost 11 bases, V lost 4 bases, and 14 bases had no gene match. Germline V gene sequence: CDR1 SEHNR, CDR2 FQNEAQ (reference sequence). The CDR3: CASSYRDSAPGPIYF. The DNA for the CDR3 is TGTGCCAGCAGCTATCGGGACAGTGCACCCGGACCCATATATTTT.

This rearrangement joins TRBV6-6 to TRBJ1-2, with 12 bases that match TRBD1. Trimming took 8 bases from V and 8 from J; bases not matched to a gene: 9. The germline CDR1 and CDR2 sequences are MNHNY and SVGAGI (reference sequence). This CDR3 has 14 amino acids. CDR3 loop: CASLGGDRGLGYTF. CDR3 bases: TGTGCCAGCCTCGGGGGGGACAGGGGGCTGGGCTACACCTTC.

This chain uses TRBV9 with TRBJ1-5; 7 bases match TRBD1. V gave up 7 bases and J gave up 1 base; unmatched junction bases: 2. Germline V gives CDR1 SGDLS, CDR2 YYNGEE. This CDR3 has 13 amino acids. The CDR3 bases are TGTGCCAGCGGGACAGCCAGCAATCAGCCCCAGCATTTT. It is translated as CASGTASNQPQHF.

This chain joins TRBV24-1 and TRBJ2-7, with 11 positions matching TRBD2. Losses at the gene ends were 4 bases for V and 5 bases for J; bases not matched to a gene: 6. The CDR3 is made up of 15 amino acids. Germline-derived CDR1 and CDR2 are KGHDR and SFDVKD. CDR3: CATSEVAGGLDEQYF. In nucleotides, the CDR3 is TGTGCCACCAGTGAAGTAGCGGGAGGGCTCGACGAGCAGTACTTC.

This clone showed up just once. The CDR3 region has the DNA TGTGCTAGTGGAGCCGGGACAGGGGGTCGGGAGACCCAGTACTTC. This translates into CASGAGTGGRETQYF. This chain uses TRBV12-5 with TRBJ2-5; 11 bases map to TRBD1. The germline V gene encodes CDR1 LGHNT and CDR2 FRNRAP. V lost 6 bases to trimming and J lost 5 bases; unmatched junction nucleotides: 8. The CDR3 is 15 amino acids.

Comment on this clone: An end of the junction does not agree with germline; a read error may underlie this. This chain's CDR3 is CASSVDGGPYEQYF. The DNA of the CDR3 is TGTGCCAGTAGTGTAGACGGGGGGCCCTACGAGCAGTACTTC. The J gene is TRBJ2-7, the V gene TRBV19; possible D gene TRBD2, 7 bases. The CDR3 has 14 amino acids. Germline V gene data show CDR1 as LNHDA and CDR2 as SQIVND (reference sequence).

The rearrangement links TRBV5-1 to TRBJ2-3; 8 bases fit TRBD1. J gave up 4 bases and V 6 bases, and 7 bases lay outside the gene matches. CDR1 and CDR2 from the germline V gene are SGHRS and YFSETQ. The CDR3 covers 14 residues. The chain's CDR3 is CASTPQGAPDTQYF. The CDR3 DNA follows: TGCGCCAGCACCCCGCAGGGGGCACCAGATACGCAGTATTTT.

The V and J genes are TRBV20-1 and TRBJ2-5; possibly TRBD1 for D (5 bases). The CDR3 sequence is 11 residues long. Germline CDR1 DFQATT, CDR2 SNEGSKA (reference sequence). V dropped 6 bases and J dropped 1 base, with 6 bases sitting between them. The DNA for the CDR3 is TGCAGTGCAGGGGTCCAAGAGACCCAGTACTTC. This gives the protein CSAGVQETQYF.

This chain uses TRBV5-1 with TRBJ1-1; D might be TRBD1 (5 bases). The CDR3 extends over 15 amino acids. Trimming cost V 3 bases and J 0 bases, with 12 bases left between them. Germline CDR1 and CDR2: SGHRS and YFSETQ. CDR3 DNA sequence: TGCGCCAGCAGCTCGCGTGGGGACTTGAACACTGAAGCTTTCTTT. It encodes CASSSRGDLNTEAFF.

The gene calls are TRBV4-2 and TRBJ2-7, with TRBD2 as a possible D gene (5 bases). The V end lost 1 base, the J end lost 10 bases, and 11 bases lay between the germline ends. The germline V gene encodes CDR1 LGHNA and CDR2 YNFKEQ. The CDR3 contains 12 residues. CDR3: CASSQGEGKQYF. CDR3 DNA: TGTGCCAGCAGCCAAGGCGAGGGAAAACAGTACTTC.

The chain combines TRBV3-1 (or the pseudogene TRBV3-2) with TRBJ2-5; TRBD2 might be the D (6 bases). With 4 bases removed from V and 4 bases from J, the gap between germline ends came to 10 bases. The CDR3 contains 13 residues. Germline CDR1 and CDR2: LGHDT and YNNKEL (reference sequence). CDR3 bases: TGTGCCAGCAGCCCACGGGGAGGAGAGACCCAGTACTTC. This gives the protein CASSPRGGETQYF.

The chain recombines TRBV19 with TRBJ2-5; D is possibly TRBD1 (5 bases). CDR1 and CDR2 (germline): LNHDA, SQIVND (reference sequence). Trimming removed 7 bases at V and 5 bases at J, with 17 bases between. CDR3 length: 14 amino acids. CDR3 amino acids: CASMGLEPGETQYF. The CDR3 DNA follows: TGTGCCAGTATGGGGCTGGAACCCGGGGAGACCCAGTACTTC.